This TCR beta chain appears in the sequencing data of a study of blood T cells in healthy people across ages. Study observations and caveats: It was held that diversity estimates obtained from one million T cells represented underestimates. Shifts in expanded clonotypes may have been confounded by donor CMV status, which was unknown. Across samples, TCR beta diversity tracked strongly with naive T cell percentage.

The CDR3 runs 17 residues. The germline V gene encodes CDR1 SGDLS and CDR2 YYNGEE. Of note for this clonotype: What it recognizes is unknown. Sequence at one end of the junction differs from germline and may be a read error.

A second about 7 to 11 cycle PCR used barcoded and J-beta primers. TCRdb redid the calling of the 5' RACE reads with MiXCR, one entry per CDR3 protein. The sample lists 1.5 million to 2 million distinct CDR3 sequences; about 49% were seen once. The receptor was derived from a woman in her thirties or forties in good health. V usage is TRBV9 and J usage is TRBJ2-3, with D possibly being TRBD1 (6 bases). Sequencing was carried out using blood. As DNA, the CDR3 is TGTGCCGGCAGTGCCCCTCACAGGGTACGGGGCACAGATACGCAGTATTTT. Translating gives CAGSAPHRVRGTDTQYF.